Only one count was recorded for the clone carrying this T cell receptor beta chain. The target antigen is unknown. The CDR3 runs 14 residues. After removal of 8 bases from V and 4 bases from J, the junction contained 6 bases not matched to a gene. CDR1 is SGHTA and CDR2 is FQGNSA in the germline V gene. This entry belongs to a study of cytomegalovirus exposure and HLA in healthy donors. Study at large: The study placed 80% to 85% of its 350 to 450 genotyped donors in the Caucasian-associated ancestry cluster.

60 Vbeta and 13 Jbeta primers were used in PCR. Profiled with immunoSEQ multiplex PCR; TCRdb holds only in-frame clones, not every one. The data hold 170,000 or so clones, with 80% observed a single time. Findings of the study overall: It was shown in a later analysis that HLA-associated TCR beta chains were more clonally expanded than other, equally common chains.

Sequences were obtained from PBMCs. This sequence was found in a boy younger than 18 in good health and CMV-seronegative. The genes are TRBV7-2 and TRBJ2-2; TRBD2 aligns across 8 bases. The CDR3 region is CASGLAGRTGELFF. Here the CDR3 DNA reads TGTGCCAGCGGCCTAGCGGGCCGCACCGGGGAGCTGTTTTTT.